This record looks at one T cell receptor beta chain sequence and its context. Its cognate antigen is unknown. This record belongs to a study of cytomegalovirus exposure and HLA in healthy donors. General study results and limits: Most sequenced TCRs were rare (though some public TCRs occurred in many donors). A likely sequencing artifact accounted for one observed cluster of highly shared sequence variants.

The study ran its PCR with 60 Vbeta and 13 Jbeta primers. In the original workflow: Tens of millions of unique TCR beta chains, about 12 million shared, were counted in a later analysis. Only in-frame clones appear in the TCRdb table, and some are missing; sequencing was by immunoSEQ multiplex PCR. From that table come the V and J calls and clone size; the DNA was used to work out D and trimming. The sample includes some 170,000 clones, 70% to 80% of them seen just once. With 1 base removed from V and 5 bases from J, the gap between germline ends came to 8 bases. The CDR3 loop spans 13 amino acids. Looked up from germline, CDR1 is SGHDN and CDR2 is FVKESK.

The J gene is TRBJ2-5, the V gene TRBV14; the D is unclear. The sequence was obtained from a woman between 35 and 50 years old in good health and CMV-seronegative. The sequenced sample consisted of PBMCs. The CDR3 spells CASSQVNGETQYF. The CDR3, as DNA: TGTGCCAGCAGCCAAGTTAACGGGGAGACCCAGTACTTC.